This record covers a single T cell receptor (beta chain). The target antigen is unknown. A much larger clone lies a single base off, so this may be a read error. The sample originates from a study of T cells in Graves' hyperthyroidism and ophthalmopathy. Notes on the study in general: Ophthalmopathy and stable hyperthyroidism were separated by a 13 V-J model.

CDR1 is SGHTA, CDR2 FQGNSA, per germline. CDR3 length: 15 residues. Authors of the study amplified TCR beta CDR3 regions from RNA transcripts. HTBI primers were the set used in a first-round RT-PCR of the TCR CDR3. TCRdb re-called the multiplex PCR reads through MiXCR, storing one row per CDR3 protein. Of about 410,000 distinct CDR3 sequences in the sample, roughly 14% were seen once. For ophthalmopathy patients, the Clinical Activity Score was at least 3 and the NOSPECS grade at least 4; duration was under 3 months. This rearrangement joins TRBV7-2 to TRBJ1-1; 7 nucleotides align to TRBD1. What was sequenced was blood. This TCR came from a man between 18 and 35 years old with Graves' ophthalmopathy. The CDR3 DNA is TGTGTCAGCAGCTTAGAGGACAGGAGGCTGCCTGAAGCTTTCTTT. Translated, it gives CVSSLEDRRLPEAFF.